The 23 T cell receptor beta chains presented below share a single source sample, sequenced in a study of shared clonotypes between healthy human individuals. Sequencing was performed with immunoSEQ multiplex PCR; in TCRdb, only in-frame clones are kept and a portion is missing. Among fewer than 2.5 million clones listed, 80% to 95% were seen once. The specimen was naive CD4+ T cells from PBMCs. Subset in this sample: CD45RA+ positively selected. The receptors shown here come from a man between 18 and 35 years old in good health. Some clones in this sample may be carry-over from other donors' samples.

The chain joins TRBV7-2 to TRBJ1-2; possible D gene TRBD1, 5 bases. Looked up from germline, CDR1 is SGHTA and CDR2 is FQGNSA. CDR3 length equals 14 residues. Trimming took off 4 bases at V and 6 bases at J, with 15 bases between the two ends. CDR3 nucleotide sequence: TGTGCCAGCAGCTCTGGCAGGGAATGGCATGGCTACACCTTC. Protein product: CASSSGREWHGYTF.

This chain joins TRBV15 and TRBJ1-4; 8 bases line up with TRBD1. This CDR3 is built from 15 residues. Germline V gene data show CDR1 as LNHNV and CDR2 as YYDKDF (reference sequence). Trimming at V came to 5 bases and at J to 10 bases, leaving 12 bases not matched to a gene. CDR3 nucleotide sequence: TGTGCCACCAGCTTCGGGGGCAGGGGGCAAGGAAAACTGTTTTTT. Translating gives CATSFGGRGQGKLFF. Full variable domain (outside the CDR3, taken from reference TRBV15 and TRBJ1-4): DAMVIQNPRYQVTQFGKPVTLSCSQTLNHNVMYWYQQKSSQAPKLLFHYYDKDFNNEADTPDNFQSRRPNTSFCFLDIRSPGLGDTAMYLCATSFGGRGQGKLFFGSGTQLSVL.

In DNA form, the CDR3 reads TGTGCCAGCCTGCCCGGGAGTTGGGGCACTGAAGCTTTCTTT. It encodes CASLPGSWGTEAFF. The chain links TRBV28 to TRBJ1-1; no reliable D call. CDR3 size: 14 residues. V was shortened by 8 bases and J by 4 bases, with 17 bases between the two germline ends. Germline CDR1 reads MDHEN; CDR2 reads SYDVKM.

Regarding this clone: Different DNA sequences within this sample yield the same CDR3. The CDR3 DNA is TGCGCCAGCAGCTCGGGGACTAGCGGGTCAGCGAATTACGAGCAGTACTTC. It encodes CASSSGTSGSANYEQYF. The V and J genes are TRBV5-1 and TRBJ2-7; 12 positions agree with TRBD2. The CDR3 has 17 residues. Per the germline V gene, CDR1 is SGHRS and CDR2 is YFSETQ. V lost 3 bases, J lost 4 bases, and 11 bases stayed unmatched.

Notes on this clone: The junction and the germline gene differ at one end; a read error may be behind it. The chain links TRBV28 to TRBJ2-7, with a weak D call TRBD1 (6 bases). CDR1 MDHEN and CDR2 SYDVKM come from the germline V gene. CDR3 length: 14 amino acids. The CDR3 sequence: CASSWYRDQHEQYF. The CDR3 DNA reads as TGTGCCAGTAGTTGGTACAGGGATCAACACGAGCAGTACTTC.

The V gene is TRBV6-6, the J gene TRBJ1-2; perhaps TRBD1 as D (6 bases). The CDR3 is made up of 14 amino acids. Per germline, CDR1 MNHNY and CDR2 SVGAGI (reference sequence). The germline V and J ends were trimmed by 2 bases and 3 bases, with 10 bases remaining between them. CDR3 sequence reads: CASSYVRQDYGYTF. CDR3 DNA: TGTGCCAGCAGTTACGTAAGACAGGACTATGGCTACACCTTC.

V and J are TRBV7-2 and TRBJ2-1; D possibly uses TRBD1 or TRBD2 (5 bases each). Trimming pared 3 bases from V and 3 bases from J, leaving 18 bases between. The CDR3 runs 17 residues. The germline CDR1 and CDR2 sequences are SGHTA and FQGNSA. The CDR3 here is CASSLTGTEIYYNEQFF. The CDR3 DNA follows: TGTGCCAGCAGCTTGACCGGGACGGAGATCTACTACAATGAGCAGTTCTTC.

This sequence joins TRBV19 and TRBJ1-2; TRBD1 is a possible D gene (5 bases). The germline CDR1 and CDR2 sequences are LNHDA and SQIVND (reference sequence). The CDR3 sequence is 13 residues long. V shed 3 bases and J shed 6 bases, with 11 bases lying between them. CDR3 loop: CASSIRGVDGYTF. In DNA, the CDR3 is TGTGCCAGTAGTATTCGGGGGGTGGATGGCTACACCTTC.

DNA of the CDR3: TGTGCCAGCACCGACGGGAGAAGAGCGGGAAACACCATATATTTT. Translating it yields CASTDGRRAGNTIYF. The chain links TRBV6-5 to TRBJ1-3; D unresolved. CDR1 MNHEY and CDR2 SVGAGI come from the germline V gene. V was pared by 7 bases and J by 4 bases, with 17 bases between. The CDR3 has 15 residues.

This clone showed up just once. This chain links TRBV29-1 with TRBJ2-3; D remains ambiguous. CDR3 length: 11 residues. Germline V gives CDR1 SQVTM, CDR2 ANQGSEA. The V end lost 5 bases, the J end lost 0 bases, and 3 bases lay between the germline ends. The CDR3 loop reads CSVYSTDTQYF. The DNA for the CDR3 is TGCAGCGTTTATAGCACAGATACGCAGTATTTT.

The chain links TRBV10-1 to TRBJ2-4, with 7 bases matching TRBD2. Germline CDR1 reads WNHNN; CDR2 reads SYGVQD (reference sequence). Unmatched junction bases numbered 7, after V lost 8 bases and J lost 0 bases. The CDR3 length is 15 residues. The CDR3 region is CASGRENLAKNIQYF. In nucleotides, the CDR3 is TGCGCCAGCGGGCGGGAGAACTTAGCCAAAAACATTCAGTACTTC.

This clone was observed a single time. The V and J genes are TRBV19 and TRBJ1-1; 8 nucleotides align to TRBD1. CDR3 length: 14 amino acids. From germline, CDR1 is LNHDA and CDR2 SQIVND (reference sequence). Unmatched junction bases numbered 6, after V lost 7 bases and J lost 2 bases. The chain's CDR3 is CASTLQGGNTEAFF. The CDR3 DNA is TGTGCCAGTACCCTACAGGGGGGAAACACTGAAGCTTTCTTT.

On this clone itself: The same CDR3 also results from other DNA sequences found in this sample. The CDR3 nucleotides are TGTGCCAGCAGCTTAAGCGGGGGCACTGAAGCTTTCTTT. Translating it yields CASSLSGGTEAFF. The rearrangement joins TRBV7-2 to TRBJ1-1; tentative D call: TRBD1 (5 bases). Trimming removed 2 bases at V and 4 bases at J, with 8 bases between. Looked up from germline, CDR1 is SGHTA and CDR2 is FQGNSA. CDR3 length equals 13 residues.

V is TRBV5-4 and J is TRBJ2-7; possible D gene TRBD2, 6 bases. This CDR3 contains 14 residues. Germline CDR1 and CDR2: SGHNT and YYREEE (reference sequence). CDR3 residues: CASQATAGLREQYF. The CDR3 bases are TGTGCGTCCCAGGCGACTGCGGGGTTACGCGAGCAGTACTTC.

The chain employs TRBV11-2 and TRBJ2-7; D perhaps matches TRBD2 (6 bases). V dropped 7 bases and J dropped 1 base, with 11 bases sitting between them. Germline CDR1 SGHAT, CDR2 FQNNGV. The CDR3 is 13 residues long. The DNA for the CDR3 is TGTGCCAGCATCCCCGGGGGATCCTACGAGCAGTACTTC. It is translated as CASIPGGSYEQYF.

This chain connects TRBV19 to TRBJ2-5; perhaps TRBD2 as D (6 bases). CDR3 size: 12 residues. Between the trimmed V and J ends, which lost 10 bases and 5 bases, there was a span of 14 bases. Germline V gene data show CDR1 as LNHDA and CDR2 as SQIVND (reference sequence). CDR3 region: CATAGSSETQYF. CDR3 in DNA: TGTGCCACTGCCGGGAGTTCTGAGACCCAGTACTTC.

The chain employs TRBV28 and TRBJ1-1; TRBD1 matches at 7 bases. Germline V lookup: CDR1 MDHEN, CDR2 SYDVKM. V lost 2 bases, J lost 0 bases, and 6 bases stayed unmatched. There are 16 residues in the CDR3. The chain's CDR3 is CASSLITGALNTEAFF. The CDR3 DNA sequence: TGTGCCAGCAGTTTAATAACAGGGGCCCTGAACACTGAAGCTTTCTTT.

The CDR3 coding sequence is TGTGCCAGCTCCCGGGATAAGGAGGATGAGCAGTTCTTC. It specifies CASSRDKEDEQFF. The V gene is TRBV6-5, the J gene TRBJ2-1; a weak D match, TRBD2 (5 bases). The germline V and J ends were trimmed by 8 bases and 8 bases, with 16 bases remaining between them. Germline lookup yields CDR1 MNHEY and CDR2 SVGAGI. The CDR3 consists of 13 residues.

The chain links TRBV6-5 to TRBJ1-3; D is uncertain. This CDR3 comprises 13 residues. Trimming cost V 6 bases and J 0 bases, with 6 bases left between them. The germline gives CDR1 MNHEY, CDR2 SVGAGI. The CDR3 DNA reads as TGTGCCAGCAGACTTGACTCTGGAAACACCATATATTTT. Its protein is CASRLDSGNTIYF.

The chain carries TRBV5-5 and TRBJ2-7; D is unresolved. The V end lost 1 base, the J end lost 4 bases, and 12 bases lay between the germline ends. This CDR3 has 14 residues. Germline V CDR1 and CDR2: SGHKS, YYEKEE (reference sequence). In DNA form, the CDR3 reads TGTGCCAGCAGCTTGTTAGTCGGACCTTACGAGCAGTACTTC. Translating it yields CASSLLVGPYEQYF.

In this sample, this clone turned up once. This chain connects TRBV10-3 to TRBJ2-7; possibly TRBD1 for D (6 bases). This CDR3 comprises 15 residues. V gave up 6 bases and J gave up 3 bases, with 18 bases separating them. Germline loops: CDR1 ENHRY, CDR2 SYGVKD. The CDR3 nucleotides are TGTGCCATCAGGGCCTCCCCGGGACATCTCTACGAGCAGTACTTC. Translated, it gives CAIRASPGHLYEQYF.

This chain links TRBV6-6 with TRBJ2-7; 7 nucleotides match TRBD2. Germline lookup yields CDR1 MNHNY and CDR2 SVGAGI (reference sequence). The V and J ends lost 2 bases and 0 bases, in that order; junction bases with no gene match: 4. The CDR3 contains 15 residues. The CDR3: CASSYERESSYEQYF. In DNA form, the CDR3 reads TGTGCCAGCAGTTACGAGCGGGAAAGCTCCTACGAGCAGTACTTC.

This clone was detected only a few times. V gene TRBV7-9 combines with J gene TRBJ1-1; no clear D gene. The CDR3 spans 12 residues. CDR1 is SEHNR, CDR2 FQNEAQ, per germline (reference sequence). The V gene lost 5 bases and the J gene lost 7 bases, with 11 bases spanning the gap. The CDR3 nucleotides read TGTGCCAGCAGCCCCCTCTGGAGTGAAGCTTTCTTT. Translation: CASSPLWSEAFF.